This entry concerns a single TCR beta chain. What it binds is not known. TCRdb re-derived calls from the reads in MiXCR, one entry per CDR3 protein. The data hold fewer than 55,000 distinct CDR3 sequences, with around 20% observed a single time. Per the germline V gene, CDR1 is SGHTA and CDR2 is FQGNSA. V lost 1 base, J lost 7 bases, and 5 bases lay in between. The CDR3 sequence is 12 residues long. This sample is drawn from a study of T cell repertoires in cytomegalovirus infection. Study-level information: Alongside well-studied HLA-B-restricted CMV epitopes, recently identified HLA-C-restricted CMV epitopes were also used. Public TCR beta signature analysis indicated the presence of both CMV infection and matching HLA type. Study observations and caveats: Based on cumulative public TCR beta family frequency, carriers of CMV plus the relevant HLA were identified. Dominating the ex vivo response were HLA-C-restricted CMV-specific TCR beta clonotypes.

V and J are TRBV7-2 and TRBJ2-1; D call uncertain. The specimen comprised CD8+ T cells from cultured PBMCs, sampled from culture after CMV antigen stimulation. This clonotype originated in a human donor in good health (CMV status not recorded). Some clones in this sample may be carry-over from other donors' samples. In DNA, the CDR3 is TGTGCCAGCAGCTTAGGTAAGAATGAGCAGTTCTTC. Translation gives CASSLGKNEQFF.